This TCR beta chain was sequenced in a study of cytomegalovirus exposure and HLA in healthy donors. This clone appeared a few times. Germline V gene data show CDR1 as SGHAT and CDR2 as FQNNGV. The CDR3 runs to 14 residues. Trimming removed 5 bases from V and 14 bases from J; junction bases left unmatched: 15. In the PCR, 60 Vbeta and 13 Jbeta primers were used. Measured with immunoSEQ multiplex PCR; TCRdb has only the in-frame clones, and not every one. The sample consists of about 160,000 clones, about four fifths of them appearing once. Input material: PBMCs. The chain carries TRBV11-2 and TRBJ2-3; 8 bases are shared with TRBD1. The sequence was obtained from a woman between 50 and 59 years old in good health and CMV-seropositive. Here the CDR3 reads CASSRGTGLTSPYF. CDR3 nucleotide sequence: TGTGCCAGCAGCCGCGGGACAGGCCTCACCTCCCCGTATTTT. The variable domain in full, with the rest retrieved from reference TRBV11-2 and TRBJ2-3, is EAGVAQSPRYKIIEKRQSVAFWCNPISGHATLYWYQQILGQGPKLLIQFQNNGVVDDSQLPKDRFSAERLKGVDSTLKIQPAKLEDSAVYLCASSRGTGLTSPYFGPGTRLTVL.